This T cell receptor beta chain was identified during a study of T cells in Graves' hyperthyroidism and ophthalmopathy. Using RNA transcripts as the source, TCR beta CDR3 regions were amplified. Carried out on the TCR CDR3, a first-round RT-PCR used the HTBI primer set. TCRdb fed the multiplex PCR reads into MiXCR, producing one record per CDR3 protein. The sample consists of around 400,000 distinct CDR3 sequences, around 14% of them appearing once. This clonotype was observed many times. The hyperthyroidism was newly diagnosed and had lasted under 2 months; the patients were aged 18 to 65. In making diagnoses, clinical symptoms, serum thyroxine and TRAb, thyroid ultrasound and orbital computed tomography were all used. Sequences were obtained from blood. The sequence came from a woman aged 18-29 years with Graves' hyperthyroidism that later progressed to Graves' ophthalmopathy.

CDR3 loop: CASSFWTGGYTEAFF. Written as DNA, the CDR3 is TGTGCCAGCAGCTTTTGGACAGGGGGATACACTGAAGCTTTCTTT. The chain uses TRBV7-9 and TRBJ1-1; 10 bases map to TRBD1. Trimming at V came to 3 bases and at J to 3 bases, leaving 4 bases not matched to a gene. Per the germline V gene, CDR1 is SEHNR and CDR2 is FQNEAQ (reference sequence). This CDR3 has 15 residues.